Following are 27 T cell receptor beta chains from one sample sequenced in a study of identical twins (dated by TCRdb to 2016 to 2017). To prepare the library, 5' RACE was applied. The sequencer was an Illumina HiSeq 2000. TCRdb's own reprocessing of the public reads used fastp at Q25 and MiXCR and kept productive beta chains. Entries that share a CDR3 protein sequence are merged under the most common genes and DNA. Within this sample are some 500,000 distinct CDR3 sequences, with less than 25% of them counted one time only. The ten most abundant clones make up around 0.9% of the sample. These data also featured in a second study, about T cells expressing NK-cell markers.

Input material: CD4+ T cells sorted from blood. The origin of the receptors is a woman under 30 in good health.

In nucleotides, the CDR3 is TGTGCCAGCAGCCATCAGGAGGGTGACGAGCAGTACTTC. Translation: CASSHQEGDEQYF. The chain has TRBV12-3 or TRBV12-4 and TRBJ2-7; D possibly corresponds to TRBD2 (6 bases). The CDR3 is made up of 13 amino acids. V gave up 6 bases and J gave up 5 bases, with 14 bases separating them.

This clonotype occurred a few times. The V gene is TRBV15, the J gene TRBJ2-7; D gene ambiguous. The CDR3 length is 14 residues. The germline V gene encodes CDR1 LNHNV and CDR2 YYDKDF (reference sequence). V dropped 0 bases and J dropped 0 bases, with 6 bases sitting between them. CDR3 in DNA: TGTGCCACCAGCAGAGAGGACGACTCCTACGAGCAGTACTTC. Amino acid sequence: CATSREDDSYEQYF.

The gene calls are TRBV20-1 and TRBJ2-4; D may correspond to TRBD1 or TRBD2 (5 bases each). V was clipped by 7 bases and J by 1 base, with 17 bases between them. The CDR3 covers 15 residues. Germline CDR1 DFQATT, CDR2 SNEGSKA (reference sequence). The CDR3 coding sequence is TGCAGTGTTCACGGTGGGGGAGTGGCCAAAAACATTCAGTACTTC. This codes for CSVHGGGVAKNIQYF.

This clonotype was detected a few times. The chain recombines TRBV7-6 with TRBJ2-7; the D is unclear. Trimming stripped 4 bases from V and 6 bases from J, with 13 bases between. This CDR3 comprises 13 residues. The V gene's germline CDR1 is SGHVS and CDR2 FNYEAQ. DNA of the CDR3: TGTGCCAGCAGCTCTGGGATCGGGCTCGAGCAGTACTTC. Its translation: CASSSGIGLEQYF.

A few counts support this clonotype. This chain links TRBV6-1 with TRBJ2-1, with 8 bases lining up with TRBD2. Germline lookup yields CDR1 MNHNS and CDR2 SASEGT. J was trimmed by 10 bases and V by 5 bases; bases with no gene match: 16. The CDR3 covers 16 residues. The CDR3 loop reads CASSRLGSGGNPEQFF. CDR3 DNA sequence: TGTGCCAGCAGTCGGCTGGGGAGCGGGGGTAACCCGGAGCAGTTCTTC.

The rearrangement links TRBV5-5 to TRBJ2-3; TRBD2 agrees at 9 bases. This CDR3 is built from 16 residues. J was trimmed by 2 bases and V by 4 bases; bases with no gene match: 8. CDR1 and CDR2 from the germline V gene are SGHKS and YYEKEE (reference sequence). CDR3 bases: TGTGCCAGCAGCCGCCCCGGGACTAGCTCCACAGATACGCAGTATTTT. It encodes CASSRPGTSSTDTQYF.

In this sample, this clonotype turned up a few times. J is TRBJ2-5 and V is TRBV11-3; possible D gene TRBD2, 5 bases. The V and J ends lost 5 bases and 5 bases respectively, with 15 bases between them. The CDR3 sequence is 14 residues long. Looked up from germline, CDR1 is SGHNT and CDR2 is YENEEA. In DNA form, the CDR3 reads TGTGCCAGCAGCCCCCTGGGTCGAGGGGAGACCCAGTACTTC. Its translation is CASSPLGRGETQYF.

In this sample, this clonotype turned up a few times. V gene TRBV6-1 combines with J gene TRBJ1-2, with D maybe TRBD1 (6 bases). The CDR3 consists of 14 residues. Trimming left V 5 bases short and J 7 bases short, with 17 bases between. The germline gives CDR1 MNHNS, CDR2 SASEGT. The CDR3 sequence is CASSPGQGTGGYTF. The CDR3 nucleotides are TGTGCCAGCAGTCCCGGGCAGGGGACGGGTGGCTACACCTTC.

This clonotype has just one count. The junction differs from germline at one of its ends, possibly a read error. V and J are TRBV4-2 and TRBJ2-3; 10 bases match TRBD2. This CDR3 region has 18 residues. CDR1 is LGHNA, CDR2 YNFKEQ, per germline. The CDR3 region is CAGSLRTSGGPSTDTQYF. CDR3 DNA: TGTGCCGGCAGCCTTAGGACTAGCGGCGGTCCTAGCACAGATACGCAGTATTTT.

In DNA form, the CDR3 reads TGTGCCAGCAGTCGGACAGGGTGGTTGGAGACCCAGTACTTC. The encoded protein is CASSRTGWLETQYF. The gene calls are TRBV12-3 or TRBV12-4 and TRBJ2-5; TRBD1 agrees at 8 bases. The CDR3 runs 14 residues. The junction had 7 bases not matched to a gene; V was cut back by 5 bases and J by 5 bases.

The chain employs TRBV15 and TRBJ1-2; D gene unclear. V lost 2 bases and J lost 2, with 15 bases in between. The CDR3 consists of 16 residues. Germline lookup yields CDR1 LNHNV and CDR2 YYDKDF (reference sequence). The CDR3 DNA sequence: TGTGCCACCAGCAGACCCCGACCGGGGAGCAACTATGGCTACACCTTC. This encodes CATSRPRPGSNYGYTF.

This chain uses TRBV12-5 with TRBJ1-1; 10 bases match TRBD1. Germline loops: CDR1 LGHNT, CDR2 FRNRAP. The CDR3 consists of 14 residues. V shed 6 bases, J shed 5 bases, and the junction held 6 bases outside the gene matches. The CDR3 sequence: CASGRGQGKTEAFF. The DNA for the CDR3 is TGTGCTAGTGGGCGGGGACAGGGGAAAACTGAAGCTTTCTTT.

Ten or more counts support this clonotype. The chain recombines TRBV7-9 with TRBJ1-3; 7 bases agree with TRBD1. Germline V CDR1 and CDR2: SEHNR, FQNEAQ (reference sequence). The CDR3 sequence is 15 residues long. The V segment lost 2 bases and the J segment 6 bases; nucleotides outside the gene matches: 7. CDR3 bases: TGTGCCAGCAGCTTACGACAGGGCCTTAAAAACACCATATATTTT. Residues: CASSLRQGLKNTIYF.

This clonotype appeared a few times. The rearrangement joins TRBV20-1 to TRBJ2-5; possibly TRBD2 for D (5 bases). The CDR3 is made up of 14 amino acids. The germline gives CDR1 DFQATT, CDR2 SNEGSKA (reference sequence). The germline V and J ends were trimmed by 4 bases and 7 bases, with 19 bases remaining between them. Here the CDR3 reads CSAKPLAGSRTQYF. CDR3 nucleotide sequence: TGCAGTGCTAAGCCGCTAGCCGGGTCGCGGACCCAGTACTTC.

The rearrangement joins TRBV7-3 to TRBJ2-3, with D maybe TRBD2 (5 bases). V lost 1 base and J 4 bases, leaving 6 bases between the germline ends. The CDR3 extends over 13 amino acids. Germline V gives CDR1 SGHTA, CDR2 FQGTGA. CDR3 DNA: TGTGCCAGCAGCTTAAGGACTGCAGATACGCAGTATTTT. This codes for CASSLRTADTQYF.

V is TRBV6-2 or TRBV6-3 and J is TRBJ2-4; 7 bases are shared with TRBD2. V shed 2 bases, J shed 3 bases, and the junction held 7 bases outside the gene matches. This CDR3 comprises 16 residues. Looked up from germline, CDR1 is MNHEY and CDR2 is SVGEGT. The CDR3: CASSYQLGLGKNIQYF. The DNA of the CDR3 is TGTGCCAGCAGTTACCAACTAGGACTAGGCAAAAACATTCAGTACTTC.

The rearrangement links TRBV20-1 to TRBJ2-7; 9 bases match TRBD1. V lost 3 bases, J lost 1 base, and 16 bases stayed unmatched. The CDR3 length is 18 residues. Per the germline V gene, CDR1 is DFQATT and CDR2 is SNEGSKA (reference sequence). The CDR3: CSARDAVPDRGYSYEQYF. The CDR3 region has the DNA TGCAGTGCTAGGGACGCCGTACCGGACAGGGGATATTCCTACGAGCAGTACTTC.

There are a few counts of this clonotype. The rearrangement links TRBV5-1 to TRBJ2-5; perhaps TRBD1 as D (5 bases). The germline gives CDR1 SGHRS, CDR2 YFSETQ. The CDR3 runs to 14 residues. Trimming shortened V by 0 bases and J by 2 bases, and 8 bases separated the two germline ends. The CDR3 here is CASSLGTRQETQYF. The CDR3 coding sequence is TGCGCCAGCAGCTTGGGGACAAGGCAAGAGACCCAGTACTTC. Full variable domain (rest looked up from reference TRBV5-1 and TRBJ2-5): KAGVTQTPRYLIKTRGQQVTLSCSPISGHRSVSWYQQTPGQGLQFLFEYFSETQRNKGNFPGRFSGRQFSNSRSEMNVSTLELGDSALYLCASSLGTRQETQYFGPGTRLLVL.

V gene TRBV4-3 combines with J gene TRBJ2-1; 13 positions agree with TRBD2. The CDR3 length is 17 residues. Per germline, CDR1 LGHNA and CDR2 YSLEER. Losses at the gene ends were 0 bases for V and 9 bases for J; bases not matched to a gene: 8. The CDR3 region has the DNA TGCGCCAGCAGCCAAGATCCCAGACTAGCGGGAGGAGGTGAGCAGTTCTTC. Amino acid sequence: CASSQDPRLAGGGEQFF.

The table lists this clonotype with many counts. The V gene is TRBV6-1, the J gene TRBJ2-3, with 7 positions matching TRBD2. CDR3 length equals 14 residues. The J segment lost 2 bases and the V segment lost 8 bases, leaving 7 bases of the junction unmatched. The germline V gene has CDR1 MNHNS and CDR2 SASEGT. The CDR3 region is CASALAVVTDTQYF. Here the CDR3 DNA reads TGTGCCAGCGCCCTAGCGGTAGTCACAGATACGCAGTATTTT.

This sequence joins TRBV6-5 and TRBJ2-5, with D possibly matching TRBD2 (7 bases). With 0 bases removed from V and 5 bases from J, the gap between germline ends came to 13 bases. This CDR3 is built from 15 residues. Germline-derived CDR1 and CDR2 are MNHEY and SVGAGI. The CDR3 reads CASSYSMGRGETQYF. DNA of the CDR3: TGTGCCAGCAGTTACTCGATGGGGAGGGGGGAGACCCAGTACTTC.

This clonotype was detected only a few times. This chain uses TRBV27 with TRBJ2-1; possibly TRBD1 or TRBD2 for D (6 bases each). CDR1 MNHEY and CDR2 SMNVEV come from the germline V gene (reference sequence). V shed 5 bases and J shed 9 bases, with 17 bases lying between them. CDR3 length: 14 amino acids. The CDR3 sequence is CASSLQGRSGEQFF. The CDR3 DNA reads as TGTGCCAGCAGTCTACAGGGTCGTAGCGGTGAGCAGTTCTTC.

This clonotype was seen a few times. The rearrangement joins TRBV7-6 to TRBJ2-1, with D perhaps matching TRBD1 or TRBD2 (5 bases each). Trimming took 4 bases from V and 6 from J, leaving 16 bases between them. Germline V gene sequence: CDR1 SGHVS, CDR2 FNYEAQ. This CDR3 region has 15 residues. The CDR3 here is CASSWTRDATNEQFF. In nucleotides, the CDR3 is TGTGCCAGCAGCTGGACCCGGGACGCAACCAATGAGCAGTTCTTC.

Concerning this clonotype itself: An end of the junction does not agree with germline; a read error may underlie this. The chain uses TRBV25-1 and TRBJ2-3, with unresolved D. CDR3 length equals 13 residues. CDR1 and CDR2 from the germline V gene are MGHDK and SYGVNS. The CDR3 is CASSKAATHTQYF. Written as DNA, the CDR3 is TGTGCCAGCAGCAAGGCGGCCACACATACGCAGTATTTT.

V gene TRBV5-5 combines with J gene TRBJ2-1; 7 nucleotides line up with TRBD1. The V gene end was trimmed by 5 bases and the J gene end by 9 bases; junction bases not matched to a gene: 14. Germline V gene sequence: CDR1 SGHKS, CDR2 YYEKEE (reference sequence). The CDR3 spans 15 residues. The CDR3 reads CASRLTGMAFGEQFF. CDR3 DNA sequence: TGTGCCAGCAGATTGACAGGGATGGCTTTCGGTGAGCAGTTCTTC.

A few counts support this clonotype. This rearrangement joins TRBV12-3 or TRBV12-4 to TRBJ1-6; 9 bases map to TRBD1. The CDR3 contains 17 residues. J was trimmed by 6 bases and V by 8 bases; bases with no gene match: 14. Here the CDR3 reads CASRAGTGYFSNSPLHF. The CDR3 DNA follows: TGTGCCAGCCGGGCCGGGACAGGGTACTTTTCTAATTCACCCCTCCACTTT.

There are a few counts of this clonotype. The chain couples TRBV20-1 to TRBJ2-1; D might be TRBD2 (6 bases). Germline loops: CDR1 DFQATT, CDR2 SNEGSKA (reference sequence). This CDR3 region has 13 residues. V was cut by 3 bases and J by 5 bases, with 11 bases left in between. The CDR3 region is CSASGGRNNEQFF. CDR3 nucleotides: TGCAGTGCTAGCGGGGGTCGGAACAATGAGCAGTTCTTC.